The 6 T cell receptor beta chains below all came from one sample that was sequenced in a study of T cells in Graves' hyperthyroidism and ophthalmopathy. Amplified TCR beta CDR3 regions derived from RNA transcripts. With the HTBI primer set, the TCR CDR3 went through a first round of RT-PCR. A single record per CDR3 protein comes from TCRdb applying MiXCR to the multiplex PCR reads. The data hold 700,000 to 850,000 distinct CDR3 sequences, with 35% observed a single time. Sequencing was carried out using blood. All receptors come from a woman aged 40 to 50 with Graves' hyperthyroidism.

The chain uses TRBV25-1 and TRBJ1-3; D is uncertain. Germline V gene sequence: CDR1 MGHDK, CDR2 SYGVNS. The CDR3 is made up of 15 amino acids. The V end was cut by 8 bases, the J end by 2 bases, with 16 bases between. CDR3 nucleotide sequence: TGTGCCAGCGCCGTTCGAGGGCTAACTGGAAACACCATATATTTT. Translation gives CASAVRGLTGNTIYF.

This clonotype was detected a few times. This chain links TRBV10-3 with TRBJ1-5; D possibly corresponds to TRBD1 (5 bases). This CDR3 is 12 amino acids long. Germline assignment: CDR1 ENHRY and CDR2 SYGVKD. V shed 4 bases and J shed 7 bases, with 8 bases lying between them. DNA of the CDR3: TGTGCCATCAGTGGGAGGGGACAGCCCCAGCATTTT. Amino acids: CAISGRGQPQHF.

This chain connects TRBV7-2 to TRBJ2-7; 9 nucleotides align to TRBD2. This CDR3 has 15 residues. V was clipped by 4 bases and J by 2 bases; unmatched bases: 6. Germline loops: CDR1 SGHTA, CDR2 FQGNSA. CDR3 sequence: CASSSVAGAPYEQYF. CDR3 in DNA: TGTGCCAGCAGCTCCGTAGCGGGGGCCCCCTACGAGCAGTACTTC.

About this clonotype itself: An end of the junction differs from the germline gene, which may be a read error. The chain uses TRBV19 and TRBJ1-4; the D gene is possibly TRBD1 (5 bases). The germline V gene encodes CDR1 LNHDA and CDR2 SQIVND (reference sequence). The CDR3 spans 14 residues. The CDR3 sequence: CACSKGATNEKLFF. CDR3 sequence (DNA): TGTGCCTGTAGTAAAGGGGCAACTAATGAAAAACTGTTTTTT. The whole variable domain, remainder taken from reference TRBV19 and TRBJ1-4, is DGGITQSPKYLFRKEGQNVTLSCEQNLNHDAMYWYRQDPGQGLRLIYYSQIVNDFQKGDIAEGYSVSREKKESFPLTVTSAQKNPTAFYLCACSKGATNEKLFFGSGTQLSVL.

The genes are TRBV29-1 and TRBJ2-7, with TRBD2 matching 14 bases. This CDR3 has 14 amino acids. CDR1 and CDR2 (germline): SQVTM, ANQGSEA. J was trimmed by 7 bases and V by 4 bases; bases with no gene match: 6. The CDR3 spells CSVGGLAGAGEQYF. CDR3 bases: TGCAGCGTTGGGGGACTAGCGGGAGCGGGAGAGCAGTACTTC.

The chain couples TRBV14 to TRBJ2-3; 12 bases map to TRBD2. This CDR3 is 15 amino acids long. The V and J ends lost 7 bases and 7 bases, in that order; junction bases with no gene match: 9. Germline V gene sequence: CDR1 SGHDN, CDR2 FVKESK. The CDR3 nucleotides read TGTGCCAGCACCCGAACTAGCGGGAGGTCGAATACGCAGTATTTT. Protein product: CASTRTSGRSNTQYF.